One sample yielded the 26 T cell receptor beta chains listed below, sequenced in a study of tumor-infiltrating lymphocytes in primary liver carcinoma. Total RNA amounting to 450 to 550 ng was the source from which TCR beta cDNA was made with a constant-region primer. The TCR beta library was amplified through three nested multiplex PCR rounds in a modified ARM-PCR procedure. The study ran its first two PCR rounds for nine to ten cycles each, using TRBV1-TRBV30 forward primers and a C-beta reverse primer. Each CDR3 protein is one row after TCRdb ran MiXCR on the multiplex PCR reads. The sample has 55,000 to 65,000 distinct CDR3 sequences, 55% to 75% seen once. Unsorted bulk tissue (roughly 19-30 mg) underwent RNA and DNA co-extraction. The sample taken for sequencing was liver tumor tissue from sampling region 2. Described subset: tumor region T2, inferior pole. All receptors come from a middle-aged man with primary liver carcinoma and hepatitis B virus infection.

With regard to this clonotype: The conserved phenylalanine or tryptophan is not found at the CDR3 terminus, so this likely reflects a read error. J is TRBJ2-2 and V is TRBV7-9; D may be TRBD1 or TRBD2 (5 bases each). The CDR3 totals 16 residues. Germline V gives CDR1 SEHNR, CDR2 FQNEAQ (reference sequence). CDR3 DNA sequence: TGTGTCAGCAGCTTAGTTCTTCAGGGTTGGACCGGGAAGCTGTTTCTT. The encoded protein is CVSSLVLQGWTGKLFL.

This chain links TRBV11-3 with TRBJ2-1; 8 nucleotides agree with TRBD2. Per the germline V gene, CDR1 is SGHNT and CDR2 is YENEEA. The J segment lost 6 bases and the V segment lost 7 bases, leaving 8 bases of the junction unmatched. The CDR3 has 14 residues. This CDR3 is CASKRAGVGNEQFF. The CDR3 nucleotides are TGTGCCAGCAAGAGAGCGGGAGTCGGCAATGAGCAGTTCTTC.

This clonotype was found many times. This chain's CDR3 is CASSSYGTFRFF. CDR3 in DNA: TGTGCCAGCAGTTCTTACGGGACATTCCGGTTCTTC. This chain uses TRBV7-9 with TRBJ2-1, with D maybe TRBD1 (6 bases). The germline V gene encodes CDR1 SEHNR and CDR2 FQNEAQ (reference sequence). The CDR3 spans 12 residues. The V gene lost 6 bases and the J gene lost 15 bases, with 18 bases spanning the gap.

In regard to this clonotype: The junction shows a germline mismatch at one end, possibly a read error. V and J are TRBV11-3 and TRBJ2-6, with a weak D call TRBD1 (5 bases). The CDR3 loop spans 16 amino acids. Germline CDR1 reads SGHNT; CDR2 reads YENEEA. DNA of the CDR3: TGTACCAGCAGCTCGACAGCACACTCTGGGGCCAACGTTCTGACTTTC. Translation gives CTSSSTAHSGANVLTF.

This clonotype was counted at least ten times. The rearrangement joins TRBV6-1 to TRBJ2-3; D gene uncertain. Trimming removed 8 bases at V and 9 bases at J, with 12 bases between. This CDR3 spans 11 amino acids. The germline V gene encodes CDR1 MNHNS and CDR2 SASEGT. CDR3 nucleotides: TGTGCCAGCGATGCGGTTTACACGCAGTATTTT. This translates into CASDAVYTQYF.

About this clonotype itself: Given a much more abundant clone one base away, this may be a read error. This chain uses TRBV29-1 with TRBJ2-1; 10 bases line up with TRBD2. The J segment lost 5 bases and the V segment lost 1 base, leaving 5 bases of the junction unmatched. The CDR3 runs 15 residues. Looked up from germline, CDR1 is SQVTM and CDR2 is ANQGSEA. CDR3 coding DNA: TGCAGCGTTGAAGCTTCTCTAGCGGGAGACAATGAGCAGTTCTTC. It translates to CSVEASLAGDNEQFF.

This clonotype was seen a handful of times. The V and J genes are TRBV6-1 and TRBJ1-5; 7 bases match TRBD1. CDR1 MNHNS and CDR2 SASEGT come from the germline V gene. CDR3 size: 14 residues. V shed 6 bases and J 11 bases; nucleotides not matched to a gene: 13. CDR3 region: CASSPSQGKQSQHF. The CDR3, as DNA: TGTGCCAGCAGCCCCTCACAGGGGAAGCAGTCCCAGCATTTT.

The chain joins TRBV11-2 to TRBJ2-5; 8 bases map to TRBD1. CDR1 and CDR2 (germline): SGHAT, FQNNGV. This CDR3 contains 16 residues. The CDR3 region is CDGILTAGGSGETQYF. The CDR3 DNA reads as TGTGACGGTATCTTAACAGCAGGGGGCTCGGGGGAGACCCAGTACTTC.

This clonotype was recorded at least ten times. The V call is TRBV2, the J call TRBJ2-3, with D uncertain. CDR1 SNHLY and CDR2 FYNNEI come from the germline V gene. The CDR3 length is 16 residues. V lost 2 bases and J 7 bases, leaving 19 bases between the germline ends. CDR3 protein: CASSENEVTSQHTQYF. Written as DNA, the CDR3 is TGTGCCAGCAGTGAAAATGAGGTTACGTCGCAGCATACGCAGTATTTT.

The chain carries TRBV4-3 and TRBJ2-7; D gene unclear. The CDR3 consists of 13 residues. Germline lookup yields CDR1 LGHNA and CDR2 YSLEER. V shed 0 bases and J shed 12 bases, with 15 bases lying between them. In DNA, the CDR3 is TGCGCCAGCAGCCAAGATCTACCCTACGGGCTGTACTTC. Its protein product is CASSQDLPYGLYF.

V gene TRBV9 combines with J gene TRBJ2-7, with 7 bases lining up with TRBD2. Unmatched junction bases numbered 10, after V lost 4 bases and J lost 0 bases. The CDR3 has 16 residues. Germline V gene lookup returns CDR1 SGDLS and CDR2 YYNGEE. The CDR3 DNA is TGTGCCAGCAGCCCTCAGCCAGCGGGAATCTCCTACGAGCAGTACTTC. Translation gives CASSPQPAGISYEQYF.

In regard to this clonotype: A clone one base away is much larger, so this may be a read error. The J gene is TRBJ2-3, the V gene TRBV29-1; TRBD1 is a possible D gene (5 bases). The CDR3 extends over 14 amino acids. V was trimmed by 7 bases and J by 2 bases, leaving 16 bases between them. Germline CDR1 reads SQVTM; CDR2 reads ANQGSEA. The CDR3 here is CSAAVQGVTDTQYF. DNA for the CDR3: TGCAGCGCCGCGGTCCAGGGCGTCACAGATACGCAGTATTTT.

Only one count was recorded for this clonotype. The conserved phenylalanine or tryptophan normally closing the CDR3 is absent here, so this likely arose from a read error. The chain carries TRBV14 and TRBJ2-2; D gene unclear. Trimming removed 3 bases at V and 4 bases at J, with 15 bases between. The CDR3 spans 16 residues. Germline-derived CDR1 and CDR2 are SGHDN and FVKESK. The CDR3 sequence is CASSHRRTVLTGELFL. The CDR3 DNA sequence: TGTGCCAGCAGCCACAGAAGGACGGTACTCACCGGGGAGCTGTTTCTT.

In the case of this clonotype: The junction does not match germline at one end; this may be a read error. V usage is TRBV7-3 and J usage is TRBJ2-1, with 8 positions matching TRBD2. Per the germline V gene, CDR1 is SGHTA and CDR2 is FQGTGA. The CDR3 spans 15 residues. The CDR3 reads CPSSSRLASWGEQFF. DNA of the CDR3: TGTCCCAGCAGCTCAAGACTAGCGTCGTGGGGTGAGCAGTTCTTC.

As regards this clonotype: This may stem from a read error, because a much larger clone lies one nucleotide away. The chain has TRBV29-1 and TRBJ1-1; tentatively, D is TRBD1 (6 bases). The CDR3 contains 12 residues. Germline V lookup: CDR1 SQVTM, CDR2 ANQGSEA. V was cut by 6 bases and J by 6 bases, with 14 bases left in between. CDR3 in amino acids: CSVSQNRAEAFF. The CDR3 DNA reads TGCAGCGTCTCTCAGAACAGGGCTGAAGCTTTCTTT.

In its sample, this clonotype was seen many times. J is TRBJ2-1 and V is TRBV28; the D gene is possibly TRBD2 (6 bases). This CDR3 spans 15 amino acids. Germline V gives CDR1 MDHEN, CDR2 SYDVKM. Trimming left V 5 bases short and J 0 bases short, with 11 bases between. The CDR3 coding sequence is TGTGCCAGCAGTCCTAGCGCGTCCTCCTACAATGAGCAGTTCTTC. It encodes CASSPSASSYNEQFF.

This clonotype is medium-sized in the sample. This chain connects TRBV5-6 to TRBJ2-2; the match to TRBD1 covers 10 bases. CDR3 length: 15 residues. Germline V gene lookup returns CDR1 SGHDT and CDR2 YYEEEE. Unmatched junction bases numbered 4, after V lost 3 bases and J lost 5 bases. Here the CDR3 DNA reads TGTGCCAGCAGCTCCGGGACAGGGGTGACCGGGGAGCTGTTTTTT. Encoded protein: CASSSGTGVTGELFF.

Here the CDR3 reads CASSQGEGGLKFF. The DNA for the CDR3 is TGTGCCAGCAGCCAAGGGGAAGGCGGGTTGAAGTTCTTC. The V call is TRBV14, the J call TRBJ2-1; D perhaps matches TRBD2 (5 bases). V was pared by 1 base and J by 14 bases, with 15 bases between. This CDR3 contains 13 residues. Germline lookup yields CDR1 SGHDN and CDR2 FVKESK.

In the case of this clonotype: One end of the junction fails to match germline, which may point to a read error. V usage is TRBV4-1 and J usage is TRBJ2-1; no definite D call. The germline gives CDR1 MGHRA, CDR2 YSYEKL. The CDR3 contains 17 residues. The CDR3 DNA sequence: TGCACCAGCAGACAACAAACGACAATACACTCCTACAATGAGCAGTTCTTC. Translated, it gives CTSRQQTTIHSYNEQFF.

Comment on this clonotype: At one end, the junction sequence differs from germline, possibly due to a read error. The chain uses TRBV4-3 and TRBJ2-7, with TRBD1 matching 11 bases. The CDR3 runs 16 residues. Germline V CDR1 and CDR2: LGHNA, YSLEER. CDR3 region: CASSKGARTGGYEQYF. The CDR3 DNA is TGCGCCAGCAGCAAAGGGGCCAGGACAGGGGGCTACGAACAGTACTTC.

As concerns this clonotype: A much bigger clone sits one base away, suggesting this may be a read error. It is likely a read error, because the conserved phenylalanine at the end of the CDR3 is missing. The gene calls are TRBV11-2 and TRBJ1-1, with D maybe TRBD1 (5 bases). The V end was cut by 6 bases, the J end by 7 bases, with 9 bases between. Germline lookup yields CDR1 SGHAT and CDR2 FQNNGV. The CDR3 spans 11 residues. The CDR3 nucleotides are TGTGCCAGCAGTTTTGGGGGTGAAGCTTTCTTA. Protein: CASSFGGEAFL.

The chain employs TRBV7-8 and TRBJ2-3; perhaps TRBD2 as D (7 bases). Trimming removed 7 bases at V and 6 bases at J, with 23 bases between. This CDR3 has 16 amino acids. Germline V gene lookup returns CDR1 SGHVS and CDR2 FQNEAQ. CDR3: CASNSIGGGYSDTQYF. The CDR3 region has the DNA TGTGCCAGCAACTCAATAGGGGGGGGATATTCGGATACGCAGTATTTT.

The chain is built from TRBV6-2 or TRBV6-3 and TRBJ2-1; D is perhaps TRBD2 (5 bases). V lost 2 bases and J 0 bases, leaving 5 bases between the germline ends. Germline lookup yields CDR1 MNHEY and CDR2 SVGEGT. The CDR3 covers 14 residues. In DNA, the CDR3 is TGTGCCAGCAGTTACCGGGGCTCCTACAATGAGCAGTTCTTC. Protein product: CASSYRGSYNEQFF.

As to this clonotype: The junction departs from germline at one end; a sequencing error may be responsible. CDR3 in amino acids: CTSSHHLQGADSPLHF. In nucleotides, the CDR3 is TGTACCAGCAGCCACCACTTACAGGGGGCGGATTCACCCCTCCACTTT. The chain recombines TRBV4-1 with TRBJ1-6; 9 bases align to TRBD1. There are 16 residues in the CDR3. Germline loops: CDR1 MGHRA, CDR2 YSYEKL.

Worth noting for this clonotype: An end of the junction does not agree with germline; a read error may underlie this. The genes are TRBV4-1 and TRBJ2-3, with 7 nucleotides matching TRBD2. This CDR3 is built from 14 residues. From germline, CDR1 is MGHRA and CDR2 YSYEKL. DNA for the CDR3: TGCGCCAGCAGGCGACAAAGCGGGGAAGATACGCAATATTTT. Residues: CASRRQSGEDTQYF.

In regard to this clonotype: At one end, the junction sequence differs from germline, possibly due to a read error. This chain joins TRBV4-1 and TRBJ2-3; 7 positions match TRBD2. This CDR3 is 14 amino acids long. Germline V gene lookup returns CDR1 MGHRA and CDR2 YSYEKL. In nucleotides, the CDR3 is TGTGCCAGCAGCCGACAAAGCGGGGAAGATACGCGGTATTTT. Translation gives CASSRQSGEDTRYF.